Sequencing of this TCR beta chain was carried out in a study of prognosis after radiotherapy for stage I lung cancer (dated by TCRdb to 2020 to 2022). Notes on the research overall: Between early 2018 and January 2019, about 20 patients with stage I NSCLC were enrolled in Nanjing, China. Over twelve patients had newly diagnosed primary stage I lung tumors, and 4 or 5 had oligometastatic NSCLC after surgical resection of the primary tumor. Every patient was deemed medically inoperable, about a dozen because of comorbidities and more than five because they refused surgery. The cohort was made up of 10 to 15 men and 6 or 7 women, with a median age of around 70 years and an age range of 53 to 84 years. Tumor histology was squamous cell carcinoma in several patients and adenocarcinoma in twelve. Image-guided IMRT or VMAT was used to deliver SBRT in 3 to 5 fractions at a biologically effective dose of at least 100 Gy. In every patient, SBRT was given without any concurrent therapy. Distant metastases were developed by four of the 19 patients after SBRT, at a median of around seven months, whereas no significant progression was observed in the other 15 patients. This study profiled peripheral blood TCR beta repertoires from stage I NSCLC patients before and after stereotactic body radiotherapy and linked the repertoires to distant failure. A total of approximately 40 blood samples from some 19 patients were sequenced, with one sample obtained before and one obtained after SBRT for each patient.

What the research found in general, with its limitations: Post-SBRT Shannon entropy and its change from baseline were lower in patients who developed distant metastases; baseline Shannon entropy was not associated with metastases. TRBV and TRBJ usage frequencies reportedly differed by metastasis status, in two V genes at baseline and in roughly ten V and two J genes after SBRT. No determination of tumor specificity was made for expanded TCR clones. Limitations of the study included a small cohort and short follow-up, and the study findings need independent validation. Unique TCR clone counts fell after SBRT (median about 9,800 before versus more than 6,500 after; Wilcoxon paired P=0.011). All reported P values were unadjusted for multiple comparisons.

For CDR1 and CDR2, the germline V gene lists SNHLY and FYNNEI. Here V drops 5 bases and J drops 9 bases, and the junction holds 8 bases not matched to any gene. The CDR3 starts with the cysteine, ends with the phenylalanine, and has 14 residues. The sequence is cut down to CDR3 DNA, 42 bases in frame from base 1. The TCR beta CDR3 region was amplified from genomic DNA by two rounds of multiplex PCR. The first PCR round used primers specific to each TRBV and TRBJ gene, with sequences filed in Chinese patent CN105087789A. Universal primers were used in the second round of PCR. The Roche High Pure PCR Template Preparation Kit was used to extract genomic DNA from frozen PBMCs. Paired-end sequencing with 151 bp reads was performed on the libraries using an Illumina HiSeq 3000. On the authors' methods: Raw reads lacking the multiplex PCR primer sequences were removed with CutAdapt. PEAR was used to merge high-quality paired reads into contigs. By aligning each contig to reference sequences, MiXCR assigned the TRB V, D and J gene segments to that contig. CDR3 sequences were clustered by base quality and sequence similarity to remove sequencing errors. Shannon entropy, normalized by the natural log of the productive TCR sequence number, served as the measure of diversity. Clonality was defined as one minus Shannon entropy divided by the natural log of the number of unique clonotypes. Progression-free survival cut-offs for repertoire metrics were chosen using the Youden index of ROC curves, with analyses run in R 3.5.3. Through fastp at Q25 and MiXCR, TCRdb rebuilt clones from the public reads, retaining in-frame beta chains. Entries that share a CDR3 protein sequence are merged under the most common genes and DNA. In this record, the V and J calls reflect TCRdb's handling and not the investigators' own analysis. Across this sample there are 17,000 or so distinct CDR3 sequences, with roughly 30% seen only once. Jointly, the top ten make up about 33% of the sample.

No patient had a history of other malignancies or prior chemotherapy or radiotherapy, and all had node-negative disease on CT and PET/CT. Around 6 milliliters of peripheral venous blood were drawn into EDTA tubes at each of two time points. PBMCs were isolated by Ficoll-Paque Plus density-gradient centrifugation. Samples were stored at -80°C immediately after collection until analysis. This clonotype came up many times. No antigen is known for it. Base qualities are missing; no much larger clone stands one base away. The TCR was taken from a donor aged 50 or older with non-small cell lung cancer. The sequence is built from TRBV2 and TRBJ2-1, with 9 bases matching TRBD2. Source: PBMCs, taken before or after stereotactic body radiation therapy (not recorded which). The CDR3 region has the sequence CASSFGGRAVEQFF. Read as DNA, the sequence is TGTGCCAGCAGTTTCGGCGGGAGGGCGGTTGAGCAGTTCTTC.